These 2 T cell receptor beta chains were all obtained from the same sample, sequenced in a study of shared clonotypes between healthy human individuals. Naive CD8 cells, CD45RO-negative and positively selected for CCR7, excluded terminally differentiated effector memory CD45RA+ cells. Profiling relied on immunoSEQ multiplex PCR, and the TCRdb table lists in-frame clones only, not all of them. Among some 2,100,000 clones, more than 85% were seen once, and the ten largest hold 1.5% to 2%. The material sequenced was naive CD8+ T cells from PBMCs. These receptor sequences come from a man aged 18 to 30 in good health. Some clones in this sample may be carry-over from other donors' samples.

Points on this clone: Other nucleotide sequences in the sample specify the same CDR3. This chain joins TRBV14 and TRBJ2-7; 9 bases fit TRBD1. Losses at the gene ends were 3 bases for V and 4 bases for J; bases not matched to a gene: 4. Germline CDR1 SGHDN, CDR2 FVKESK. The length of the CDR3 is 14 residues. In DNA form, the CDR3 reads TGTGCCAGCAGCCAGGGACAGGGTGGATACGAGCAGTACTTC. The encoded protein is CASSQGQGGYEQYF.

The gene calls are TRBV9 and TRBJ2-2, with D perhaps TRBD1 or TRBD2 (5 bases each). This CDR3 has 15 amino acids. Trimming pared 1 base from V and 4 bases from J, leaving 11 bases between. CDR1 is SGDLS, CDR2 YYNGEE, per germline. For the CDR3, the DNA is TGTGCCAGCAGCGTATCCGGGACCGGCACCGGGGAGCTGTTTTTT. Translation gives CASSVSGTGTGELFF.